The sequence of this TCR beta chain was determined in a study of cytomegalovirus exposure and HLA in healthy donors. The germline gives CDR1 MNHEY, CDR2 SVGAGI. This CDR3 spans 15 amino acids. The V end was cut by 2 bases, the J end by 2 bases, with 13 bases between. Primers for the PCR totalled 60 Vbeta and 13 Jbeta. Using immunoSEQ multiplex PCR, the repertoire was profiled, and TCRdb retains in-frame clones only, with some absent. The sample holds 75,000 to 80,000 clones, around 84% seen once. The receptor's source is a woman aged 40 to 49 in good health and CMV-seropositive. Sequencing input: PBMCs. V usage is TRBV6-5 and J usage is TRBJ2-7; a weak D match, TRBD1 (5 bases). The CDR3 sequence is CASSYDGQVTYEQYF. The DNA for the CDR3 is TGTGCCAGCAGTTACGACGGACAAGTTACCTACGAGCAGTACTTC.